Shown below are 18 T cell receptor beta chains from a single sample sequenced in a study of T cell clonality in common variable immunodeficiency. The table came from immunoSEQ multiplex PCR; TCRdb's copy has only in-frame clones and leaves some out. Altogether tens of thousands of clones were found in the sample, and no singletons occur. The sequencing sample was made of peripheral blood mononuclear cells. Every receptor here comes from a person aged 18 to 75 in good health.

This clone was picked up many times. The DNA ends 3 residues before the CDR3 does, and the rest of the CDR3 is filled in from the germline J gene. This chain links TRBV2 with TRBJ2-1; a possible D gene is TRBD1 (6 bases). Per the germline V gene, CDR1 is SNHLY and CDR2 is FYNNEI. This CDR3 contains 13 residues. V was shortened by 9 bases and J by 0 bases, with 9 bases between the two germline ends. The CDR3 bases that were read are TGTGCCAGACAGGGACGCTCCTACAATGAG. It specifies CARQGRSYNE. The entire CDR3 sequence reads CARQGRSYNEQFF.

This clone ranks as medium-sized. The CDR3 extends 3 residues past the end of the read, so its final part is completed from the germline J gene. This rearrangement joins TRBV20-1 to TRBJ2-3; D gene unclear. The germline CDR1 and CDR2 sequences are DFQATT and SNEGSKA (reference sequence). There are 13 residues in the CDR3. Trimming left V 1 base short and J 6 bases short, with 11 bases between. CDR3 DNA (partial): TGCAGTGCTAGAGGAGGTGTGGGCGATACG. Protein: CSARGGVGDT. The whole CDR3 protein reads CSARGGVGDTQYF.

This clone was detected many times. The read comes to an end 3 residues before the CDR3 does, leaving the germline J gene to fill in the end. The rearrangement uses TRBV5-1 and TRBJ1-1, with a possible D match to TRBD1 (6 bases). The germline V gene encodes CDR1 SGHRS and CDR2 YFSETQ. Trimming cost V 4 bases and J 4 bases, with 11 bases left between them. The CDR3 covers 13 residues. CDR3 DNA, as far as it was read: TGCGCCAGCAGCCTCAGGGGAGGCACTGAA. Protein product: CASSLRGGTE. The entire CDR3 protein is CASSLRGGTEAFF. Together with reference TRBV5-1 and TRBJ1-1, the CDR3 gives the full variable domain: KAGVTQTPRYLIKTRGQQVTLSCSPISGHRSVSWYQQTPGQGLQFLFEYFSETQRNKGNFPGRFSGRQFSNSRSEMNVSTLELGDSALYLCASSLRGGTEAFFGQGTRLTVV.

As for this clone: Sequencing ends 3 residues short of the CDR3 end; the germline J gene provides the rest. The chain links TRBV7-6 to TRBJ2-1; 8 nucleotides align to TRBD2. CDR1 SGHVS and CDR2 FNYEAQ come from the germline V gene. Unmatched junction bases numbered 11, after V lost 3 bases and J lost 4 bases. There are 17 residues in the CDR3. The CDR3 sequence: CASSLDALRGVYNEQFF. Partial CDR3 DNA: TGTGCCAGCAGCTTGGATGCTTTGCGGGGGGTTTACAATGAG.

This clone was detected a few times. The read terminates 3 residues ahead of where the CDR3 ends, so the germline J gene completes it. This chain connects TRBV19 to TRBJ2-6, with no clear D. From germline, CDR1 is LNHDA and CDR2 SQIVND (reference sequence). CDR3 length: 11 amino acids. Trimming took 10 bases from V and 1 from J, leaving 2 bases between them. The CDR3 DNA, read in part, is TGTGCCACTTCTGGGGCCAACGTC. Translation: CATSGANV. The full CDR3 is CATSGANVLTF.

This clone was seen many times. The read stops 3 residues short of the end of the CDR3; the missing end is completed from the germline J gene. J is TRBJ1-3 and V is TRBV28; 10 bases are shared with TRBD1. V lost 2 bases to trimming and J lost 7 bases; unmatched junction nucleotides: 11. CDR3 length: 17 residues. Germline V gene sequence: CDR1 MDHEN, CDR2 SYDVKM. The DNA read from the CDR3 is TGTGCCAGCAGTTTAGGTCCGGGACAGGGGACGAGTAACACC. The encoded protein is CASSLGPGQGTSNT. The entire CDR3 reads CASSLGPGQGTSNTIYF.

This clone was counted at least ten times. The read terminates 3 residues before the CDR3 end, so the remaining end is supplied by the germline J gene. The chain is built from TRBV5-1 and TRBJ2-3, with 14 bases lining up with TRBD2. There are 18 residues in the CDR3. CDR1 is SGHRS and CDR2 is YFSETQ in the germline V gene. Losses at the gene ends were 0 bases for V and 3 bases for J; bases not matched to a gene: 6. CDR3 DNA, as far as it was read: TGCGCCAGCAGCTTGGGACCCCGACTAGCGGGAGGGACAGATACG. Translating gives CASSLGPRLAGGTDT. The CDR3 in its entirety is CASSLGPRLAGGTDTQYF.

Ten or more counts support this clone. The sequenced fragment ends 3 residues before the CDR3 boundary, so the rest is inferred from the germline J gene. The J gene is TRBJ1-6, the V gene TRBV5-1, with 7 bases matching TRBD1. Trimming at V came to 4 bases and at J to 7 bases, leaving 5 bases not matched to a gene. The germline CDR1 and CDR2 sequences are SGHRS and YFSETQ. The CDR3 runs to 14 residues. Partial CDR3 DNA: TGCGCCAGCAGCCCGGACAGGAACAATTCACCC. Residues: CASSPDRNNSP. The CDR3, in full, reads CASSPDRNNSPLHF.

As for this clone: The observed sequence ends 3 residues before the CDR3 terminus, with the missing tail filled in from the germline J gene. The chain carries TRBV18 and TRBJ2-4; 11 bases map to TRBD2. Germline lookup yields CDR1 KGHSH and CDR2 LQKENI. The CDR3 has 15 residues. The covered CDR3 bases are TGTGCCAGCTCACCGACTAGCGGGATAGGGGAGACT. This translates into CASSPTSGIGET. The whole CDR3 is CASSPTSGIGETQYF.

In its sample, this clone was seen a few times. Coverage ceases 3 residues before the CDR3 finishes, and the germline J gene fills in the end. The rearrangement links TRBV5-1 to TRBJ2-1; 11 bases agree with TRBD2. The CDR3 extends over 16 amino acids. The J segment lost 9 bases and the V segment lost 0 bases, leaving 8 bases of the junction unmatched. Germline CDR1 is SGHRS and CDR2 is YFSETQ. The CDR3 here is CASSLVVAGGLGEQFF. The DNA read from the CDR3 is TGCGCCAGCAGCTTGGTAGTAGCGGGAGGGCTAGGTGAG.

This clone was detected many times. The missing CDR3 end, 3 residues past where the read stops, is filled in from the germline J gene. V is TRBV5-6 and J is TRBJ1-1, with unresolved D. The V gene's germline CDR1 is SGHDT and CDR2 YYEEEE. V dropped 1 base and J dropped 1 base, with 5 bases sitting between them. This CDR3 contains 13 residues. The CDR3 loop reads CASSLSKNTEAFF. The covered CDR3 bases are TGTGCCAGCAGCTTGTCCAAGAACACTGAA.

The sample holds many counts of this clone. The sequenced fragment ends 3 residues before the CDR3 boundary, so the rest is inferred from the germline J gene. The chain recombines TRBV12-3 or TRBV12-4 with TRBJ2-7, with 9 bases that match TRBD1. The CDR3 is 14 amino acids. J was trimmed by 4 bases and V by 7 bases; bases with no gene match: 8. The sequenced CDR3 bases are TGTGCCAGCACACCGGGACAGGGCTCTTACGAG. Translated, it gives CASTPGQGSYE. Given in full, the CDR3 is CASTPGQGSYEQYF.

This clone was detected ten times or more. The read ends 3 residues early relative to the CDR3; the germline J gene fills the gap. V and J are TRBV5-1 and TRBJ1-6, with D perhaps TRBD1 (6 bases). The CDR3 is made up of 17 amino acids. Germline CDR1 SGHRS, CDR2 YFSETQ. Trimming shortened V by 0 bases and J by 5 bases, and 15 bases separated the two germline ends. The CDR3 bases that were read are TGCGCCAGCAGCTTGGCCCCATCAGGGGAAAATAATTCACCC. This sequence encodes CASSLAPSGENNSP. The whole CDR3 sequence is CASSLAPSGENNSPLHF.

This clone was picked up many times. The DNA ends 3 residues before the CDR3 does, and the rest of the CDR3 is filled in from the germline J gene. The chain recombines TRBV5-6 with TRBJ2-3, with 8 bases identical to TRBD1. This CDR3 contains 14 residues. The germline gives CDR1 SGHDT, CDR2 YYEEEE. The CDR3 reads CASSFGQGTQPQYF. Incomplete CDR3 DNA: TGTGCCAGCAGCTTCGGACAGGGCACTCAGCCG. The whole variable domain, filled in from reference TRBV5-6 and TRBJ2-3, reads DAGVTQSPTHLIKTRGQQVTLRCSPKSGHDTVSWYQQALGQGPQFIFQYYEEEERQRGNFPDRFSGHQFPNYSSELNVNALLLGDSALYLCASSFGQGTQPQYFGPGTRLTVL.

This clone was seen repeatedly, ten times or more. The missing CDR3 end, 3 residues past where the read stops, is filled in from the germline J gene. The chain uses TRBV27 and TRBJ1-3; 7 bases are a match to TRBD1. This CDR3 has 14 residues. After removal of 6 bases from V and 3 bases from J, the junction contained 5 bases not matched to a gene. In germline, CDR1 is MNHEY, CDR2 SMNVEV (reference sequence). CDR3 loop: CASSDRASGNTIYF. The DNA read from the CDR3 is TGTGCCAGCAGCGACAGGGCCAGTGGAAACACC.

The table lists this clone with many counts. The CDR3 extends 3 residues past the end of the read, so its final part is completed from the germline J gene. The chain joins TRBV28 to TRBJ1-5; TRBD1 matches 10 bases. J gave up 5 bases and V 7 bases, and 8 bases lay outside the gene matches. Germline values: CDR1 MDHEN, CDR2 SYDVKM. This CDR3 has 15 amino acids. The DNA read from the CDR3 is TGTGCCAGCATTAAGCCGGGACAGGGGTATCAGCCC. This encodes CASIKPGQGYQP. The whole CDR3 protein reads CASIKPGQGYQPQHF.

Many counts were recorded for this clone. The CDR3 end is not reached by the read, which stops 3 residues before it; the germline J gene fills it in. J is TRBJ1-2 and V is TRBV2; unclear D gene. Between the trimmed V and J ends, which lost 11 bases and 2 bases, there was a span of 18 bases. Germline CDR1 is SNHLY and CDR2 is FYNNEI. The CDR3 runs to 14 residues. The DNA read from the CDR3 is TGTGCCGGCCAGGTGGTTTTTAGGAACTATGGC. It yields the protein CAGQVVFRNYG. The full CDR3 protein reads CAGQVVFRNYGYTF.

This clone appeared many times. Read sequence stops 3 residues before the CDR3 end, and the germline J gene provides the missing end. The chain couples TRBV5-1 to TRBJ2-7; 7 bases line up with TRBD1. The CDR3 spans 15 residues. J was trimmed by 4 bases and V by 0 bases; bases with no gene match: 7. Germline V gives CDR1 SGHRS, CDR2 YFSETQ. The CDR3 bases that were read are TGCGCCAGCAGCTTGGCGTGGGGGACAGTTTACGAG. Encoded protein: CASSLAWGTVYE. The whole CDR3 sequence is CASSLAWGTVYEQYF.